This T cell receptor beta chain appears in the sequencing data of a study of response to subunit inactivated influenza vaccine (dated by TCRdb to 2017 to 2018). Study-level background: To follow how T cells responded to a trivalent subunit inactivated influenza vaccine, the researchers relied on deep quantitative profiling of the T cell receptor repertoire.

The library was made by RT-PCR. For sequencing, an Illumina HiSeq 2500 was employed. Using fastp at Q25 and MiXCR, TCRdb reprocessed the public reads and kept productive beta chains. Entries that share a CDR3 protein sequence are merged under the most common genes and DNA. The sample table holds some 640,000 distinct CDR3 sequences, of which about 15% were seen once. The ten largest clones add up to approximately 7% of the sample. Details on this clonotype: Its antigen is unknown. Base qualities are missing; no much larger clone stands one base away.

Study-wide findings and limitations: According to the authors, only a limited number of new T cells may be recruited by each seasonal influenza vaccination.

The sequence came from a man aged 45 to 65 who received an inactivated influenza vaccine. Donor details come from another sample of the same person, matched by shared clones. Specimen: PBMCs from blood, collected approximately 15 days before vaccination.

CDR3 reads: CASSTGGPPYEQYF. In nucleotide form, the sequence is TGTGCCAGCAGTACCGGGGGGCCCCCCTACGAGCAGTACTTC. The receptor chain draws on TRBV6-1 and TRBJ2-7, and possibly TRBD2, on 7 matching bases. The CDR1 and CDR2 encoded by the germline V gene are MNHNS and SASEGT. The CDR3 runs 14 amino acids, cysteine and phenylalanine included. The sequence is cut down to CDR3 DNA, 42 bases in frame from base 1. V was cut back by 5 bases and J by 2 bases, leaving a gap of 13 bases between them.